This is a list of T cell receptor beta chains from one sample in a study of radiation and T cells in renal cell carcinoma. TCRdb's table, derived via immunoSEQ multiplex PCR, lists solely in-frame clones and lacks some. The top ten clones hold approximately 39% of a sample with about 22,000 clones, about 80% of them seen once. This material consisted of blood, taken from a patient whose treatment included radiotherapy and nephrectomy. Receptors originate from a man between 60 and 75 years old with renal cell carcinoma. Both conserved end residues are part of each CDR3. D genes are given only for firm matches. The listing skips clone size in some rows; elsewhere it reads once, few, many or a size class.

D gene	clone size	V gene	J gene	CDR3 DNA	CDR3 protein
NA	NA	TRBV5-8	TRBJ2-3	TGTGCCAGCAGCCCACCCCGGCGCCCCCAGTATACGCAGTATTTT	CASSPPRRPQYTQYF
TRBD1	NA	TRBV10-3	TRBJ2-7	TGTGCCATCAGTGAGTCCCCGGGACAGGTTTTTTTCTTC	CAISESPGQVFFF
TRBD1	NA	TRBV6-5	TRBJ1-1	TGTGCCAGCGGAGACAGGGGTGGGGGCACTGAAGCTTTCTTT	CASGDRGGGTEAFF
NA	NA	TRBV5-6	TRBJ1-5	TGTGCCAGCAGCTTACCAGGGTGGAATCAGCCCCAGCATTTT	CASSLPGWNQPQHF
NA	NA	TRBV5-1	TRBJ2-4	TGCGCCAGCAGCCCGGGCGATAGAGATATAGCCAAAAACATTCAGTACTTC	CASSPGDRDIAKNIQYF
NA	NA	TRBV9	TRBJ1-2	TGTGCCAGCAGCCGCGGATTGGGGGCAGACTATGGCTACACCTTC	CASSRGLGADYGYTF
NA	NA	TRBV7-9	TRBJ2-7	TGTGCCAGCAGCCTCATACCCCGTGATTACGAGCAGTACTTC	CASSLIPRDYEQYF
NA	NA	TRBV5-1	TRBJ2-2	TGCGCCAGCCGATGGATGGCGAACACCGGGGAGCTGTTTTTT	CASRWMANTGELFF
TRBD2	NA	TRBV5-5	TRBJ2-3	TGTGCCAGCAGCTTCCAGGGACTAGCTCGAAGCACAGATACGCAGTATTTT	CASSFQGLARSTDTQYF
NA	NA	TRBV2	TRBJ2-3	TGTGCCAGCAGTCGACAGACCCGTACAGATACGCAGTATTTT	CASSRQTRTDTQYF
NA	NA	TRBV5-6	TRBJ1-2	TGTGCCAGCAGCTTGCCGGGGACCAATTACTATGGCTACACCTTC	CASSLPGTNYYGYTF
TRBD2	NA	TRBV5-1	TRBJ2-7	TGCGCCAGCAGCCCGGAGTCACTAGCGGGAGGGAACGAGCAGTACTTC	CASSPESLAGGNEQYF
TRBD1	NA	TRBV7-2	TRBJ2-2	TGTGCCAGCAGCTTAAGGGGTGGAGGGACAGGGTACACCGGGGAGCTGTTTTTT	CASSLRGGGTGYTGELFF
NA	NA	TRBV4-1	TRBJ1-1	TGCGCCAGCAGCCTGGCGGGGTCCAGGGAGGCTTTCTTT	CASSLAGSREAFF
NA	few	TRBV15	TRBJ2-7	TGTGCCACCAGCAGAGGGGCAGGGGTATCCTACGAGCAGTACTTC	CATSRGAGVSYEQYF
TRBD2	once	TRBV9	TRBJ2-7	TGTGCCAGCAGCGTAGGAGGCGGGGGAGGATACGAGCAGTACTTC	CASSVGGGGGYEQYF
TRBD2	NA	TRBV5-4	TRBJ2-7	TGTGCCAGCAGCTTGAGAGCGGGAGGATTCTACGAGCAGTACTTC	CASSLRAGGFYEQYF
NA	NA	TRBV25-1	TRBJ2-7	TGTGCCAGCTCCTGGGCCCTTTCCCAGCAGTACTTC	CASSWALSQQYF
TRBD1	NA	TRBV14	TRBJ2-5	TGTGCCAGCAGCCGACAGGGTGGGGAGACCCAGTACTTC	CASSRQGGETQYF
NA	NA	TRBV7-2	TRBJ2-7	TGTGCCAGCGGGAGCATTAGGGCAGCCACCTACGAGCAGTACTTC	CASGSIRAATYEQYF
NA	NA	TRBV10-2	TRBJ1-4	TGCGCCACCACGGGACACCTAAATGAAAAACTGTTTTTT	CATTGHLNEKLFF
NA	NA	TRBV7-9	TRBJ2-7	TGTGCCAGCAGCTTAGCAGCAGACTACGAGCAGTACTTC	CASSLAADYEQYF
NA	NA	TRBV19	TRBJ2-5	TGTGCCACCAGGGGGGGAGAGACCCAGTACTTC	CATRGGETQYF
NA	once	TRBV7-9	TRBJ1-4	TGTGCCAGCAGCTTATTATCAGGGCACGGTGAAAAACTGTTTTTT	CASSLLSGHGEKLFF
TRBD2	NA	TRBV7-2	TRBJ2-5	TGTGCCAGCAGCTACCCTAGCGGGAGGGCGGGGGAGACCCAGTACTTC	CASSYPSGRAGETQYF
NA	NA	TRBV19	TRBJ2-1	TGTGCCAGTAGGACCGGCCGACTAGTTGGCAATGAGCAGTTCTTC	CASRTGRLVGNEQFF
NA	NA	TRBV7-9	TRBJ1-4	TGTGCCAGCAGCTCGGGCAGTTACGTAACTAATGAAAAACTGTTTTTT	CASSSGSYVTNEKLFF